The 14 T cell receptor beta chains reported below all come from one sample, sequenced in a study of blood T cell repertoires in COVID-19. Produced via immunoSEQ multiplex PCR; TCRdb's table is partial and in-frame only. The profile covers 350,000 or so clones, with roughly 90% appearing a single time and 6.5% taken by the ten largest. Sample: peripheral blood. Receptor source: a man aged 18 to 29 with active or convalescent COVID-19.

The chain combines TRBV21-1 with TRBJ1-5; TRBD1 was called by the table and not checked on the DNA. TRBV21-1 is given as a pseudogene. The CDR3 is 16 amino acids. CDR3 DNA sequence: TGTGCCAGCAGCAGGACCCGGGACAGTATAAGTCAGCCCCAGCATTTT. This gives the protein CASSRTRDSISQPQHF.

The chain has TRBV2 and TRBJ2-7; 11 bases are a match to TRBD1. V trimming: 6 bases; J trimming: 4 bases; junction bases outside the gene matches: 5. This CDR3 contains 14 residues. Per the germline V gene, CDR1 is SNHLY and CDR2 is FYNNEI. The CDR3 coding sequence is TGTGCCAGCAGGCAGGACAGGGGGCAATACGAGCAGTACTTC. It translates to CASRQDRGQYEQYF.

As regards this clone: A read error may account for a junction end that differs from germline. As DNA, the CDR3 is TGTGCCAGTAGTATTACAGGGCTTATCGCCTTC. This codes for CASSITGLIAF. This chain uses TRBV19 with TRBJ1-2, with D possibly TRBD1 on 6 matching bases. The CDR3 extends over 11 amino acids. Germline loops: CDR1 LNHDA, CDR2 SQIVND (reference sequence).

A single count supports this clone. The rearrangement links TRBV4-3 to TRBJ2-1, with D tentatively TRBD2 (5 bases). Trimming took 2 bases from V and 5 from J, leaving 13 bases between them. CDR3 size: 15 residues. CDR1 LGHNA and CDR2 YSLEER come from the germline V gene. The CDR3 DNA reads TGCGCCAGCAGCCAATTCAGAGGGTTTGACAATGAGCAGTTCTTC. Protein sequence: CASSQFRGFDNEQFF.

The chain couples TRBV28 to TRBJ2-1; TRBD2 is a possible D gene (5 bases). Germline CDR1 is MDHEN and CDR2 is SYDVKM. V shed 6 bases and J shed 0 bases, with 12 bases lying between them. The CDR3 has 15 residues. The chain's CDR3 is CASSQLESSYNEQFF. The CDR3 bases are TGTGCCAGCAGCCAACTAGAGAGCTCCTACAATGAGCAGTTCTTC.

This clone appeared once. V and J are TRBV5-6 and TRBJ1-6; D is perhaps TRBD1 (5 bases). Germline values: CDR1 SGHDT, CDR2 YYEEEE. Trimming pared 5 bases from V and 5 bases from J, leaving 17 bases between. The CDR3 extends over 16 amino acids. DNA for the CDR3: TGTGCCAGCAGTTTTGGGGGGGAGTTAAATAATTCACCCCTCCACTTT. This codes for CASSFGGELNNSPLHF.

The rearrangement joins TRBV5-1 to TRBJ2-7, with 12 bases that match TRBD2. This CDR3 contains 14 residues. CDR1 is SGHRS and CDR2 is YFSETQ in the germline V gene. V was clipped by 2 bases and J by 6 bases; unmatched bases: 3. CDR3 DNA sequence: TGCGCCAGCAGCTTACTAGCGGGAGGAGGCGAGCAGTACTTC. Translated, it gives CASSLLAGGGEQYF.

A single count supports this clone. The V and J genes are TRBV19 and TRBJ1-2, with D tentatively TRBD1 (5 bases). CDR1 LNHDA and CDR2 SQIVND come from the germline V gene (reference sequence). The length of the CDR3 is 14 residues. V was trimmed by 5 bases and J by 0 bases, leaving 10 bases between them. CDR3: CASSEQVSNYGYTF. The CDR3 region has the DNA TGTGCCAGTAGTGAACAGGTTTCTAACTATGGCTACACCTTC. Looking up the rest from reference TRBV19 and TRBJ1-2 gives the full variable domain: DGGITQSPKYLFRKEGQNVTLSCEQNLNHDAMYWYRQDPGQGLRLIYYSQIVNDFQKGDIAEGYSVSREKKESFPLTVTSAQKNPTAFYLCASSEQVSNYGYTFGSGTRLTVV.

This clone was seen a single time. The chain employs TRBV5-8 and TRBJ1-4; D gene unclear. The germline V and J ends were trimmed by 4 bases and 7 bases, with 17 bases remaining between them. CDR1 and CDR2 (germline): SGHTS, YDEGEE. CDR3 length: 15 residues. In DNA, the CDR3 is TGTGCCAGCAGCGACTACATAGGTGCCGGTGAAAAACTGTTTTTT. Its translation is CASSDYIGAGEKLFF.

The V gene is TRBV2, the J gene TRBJ2-7, with TRBD1 matching 7 bases. The CDR3 is 13 amino acids. The V and J ends lost 6 bases and 3 bases, in that order; junction bases with no gene match: 5. Germline CDR1 is SNHLY and CDR2 is FYNNEI. The CDR3 spells CASRKDRNYEQYF. The CDR3 DNA sequence: TGTGCCAGCAGAAAGGACAGGAACTACGAGCAGTACTTC.

The V call is TRBV11-2, the J call TRBJ2-5; D may be TRBD2 (6 bases). The length of the CDR3 is 14 residues. Trimming stripped 5 bases from V and 2 bases from J, with 12 bases between. Germline-derived CDR1 and CDR2 are SGHAT and FQNNGV. The CDR3 reads CASSVTGVQETQYF. The CDR3 coding sequence is TGTGCCAGCAGCGTTACGGGGGTGCAAGAGACCCAGTACTTC.

The chain carries TRBV27 and TRBJ1-1, with 7 bases identical to TRBD1. Germline CDR1 is MNHEY and CDR2 is SMNVEV (reference sequence). CDR3 length equals 12 residues. Losses at the gene ends were 5 bases for V and 6 bases for J; bases not matched to a gene: 3. CDR3 sequence (DNA): TGTGCCAGCAGTCCCGGGACAGCTGAAGCTTTCTTT. It specifies CASSPGTAEAFF.

The CDR3 sequence: CASSRQIMMTQFF. DNA of the CDR3: TGTGCCAGCAGCAGACAGATAATGATGACGCAGTTCTTC. This chain connects TRBV2 to TRBJ2-1; weak D call: TRBD1 (5 bases). Trimming took off 6 bases at V and 12 bases at J, with 18 bases between the two ends. The CDR3 spans 13 residues. Per germline, CDR1 SNHLY and CDR2 FYNNEI.

Note on this clone: At one end the junction does not follow the germline gene, possibly because of a read error. The chain is built from TRBV7-2 and TRBJ2-6; TRBD1 is a possible D gene (5 bases). The CDR3 consists of 14 residues. In germline, CDR1 is SGHTA, CDR2 FQGNSA. CDR3 nucleotide sequence: TGTGCCAGCAGCCCCTGGCCTGGGGCCAACGTGCTGACTTTC. Translated, it gives CASSPWPGANVLTF.